The clone carrying this T cell receptor beta chain was seen repeatedly, ten times or more. Amplification from RNA transcripts yielded the TCR beta CDR3 regions. The authors performed first-round RT-PCR with HTBI primers and then a second-round multiplex PCR. A single record per CDR3 protein comes from TCRdb applying MiXCR to the multiplex PCR reads. This sample has hundreds of thousands of distinct CDR3 sequences, with just over 40% found just once. These data come from a study of Graves' ophthalmopathy and Graves' hyperthyroidism. Germline loops: CDR1 SGDLS, CDR2 YYNGEE. The CDR3 consists of 12 residues. V lost 0 bases and J 5 bases, leaving 5 bases between the germline ends.

The receptor was derived from an adult man with Graves' ophthalmopathy. Sequencing used peripheral blood. This rearrangement joins TRBV9 to TRBJ2-5; D is unclear. In nucleotides, the CDR3 is TGTGCCAGCAGCGTAGGAACGGAGACCCAGTACTTC. Protein product: CASSVGTETQYF.